This T cell receptor beta chain was documented in a study of T-cell reconstitution after alpha-beta-depleted transplantation in children. Study observations and caveats: Counts and diversity of T cells one year after transplant came mostly from newly produced T cells. Some patients showed high day-60 TCRbeta diversity, which derived from surviving recipient T cells and thymic progenitors. Two months or so post-transplant, alpha-beta T cells reportedly derived from several hundred expanded graft clones.

Molecular barcoding with unique molecular identifiers was used for the TCRbeta library. TCRdb processed the PCR reads anew with MiXCR; each CDR3 protein has one entry. The table has 480,000 or so distinct CDR3 sequences, 10% to 13% seen once; the top ten hold 2%. CDR1 is DFQATT and CDR2 is SNEGSKA in the germline V gene (reference sequence). V was pared by 5 bases and J by 2 bases, with 13 bases of the junction left unmatched. CDR3 length: 16 amino acids. This clonotype was seen many times. What it recognizes is unknown. The sequences come from PBMCs, collected before TCRalphabeta/CD19-depleted stem cell transplant. The source of this sequence is a child aged 2 to 10 with inherited bone marrow failure, due to receive a stem cell transplant. The chain carries TRBV20-1 and TRBJ2-3, with 7 bases that match TRBD2. In DNA form, the CDR3 reads TGCAGTGCTCGCAGGCGGCTAGCGGACGACACAGATACGCAGTATTTT. It specifies CSARRRLADDTDTQYF.